This T cell receptor beta chain was documented in a study of cytomegalovirus exposure and HLA in healthy donors. Primers: 60 Vbeta forward and 13 Jbeta reverse. Libraries were prepared by immunoSEQ multiplex PCR; TCRdb keeps only in-frame clonotypes and omits some of them. The profile shows about 190,000 clones, 10% to 15% of them singletons. Sequenced sample: PBMCs. This receptor was identified in a man aged 50-60 years in good health and CMV-seropositive.

CDR3 sequence reads: CASSLRTGNSPLHF. The CDR3 region has the DNA TGTGCCAGCAGTTTGCGGACAGGGAATTCACCCCTCCACTTT. The rearrangement links TRBV6-5 to TRBJ1-6; 8 bases are a match to TRBD1. The CDR3 is made up of 14 amino acids. Germline CDR1 is MNHEY and CDR2 is SVGAGI. V was pared by 4 bases and J by 7 bases, with 3 bases of the junction left unmatched.